This T cell receptor (beta chain) was sequenced during a study of blood T cell repertoires in COVID-19. As regards this clone: Additional DNA sequences in this sample encode the identical CDR3.

Sequencing was performed with immunoSEQ multiplex PCR; in TCRdb, only in-frame clones are kept and a portion is missing. The repertoire holds a few hundred thousand clones, with 84% as singletons. This CDR3 has 12 residues. V lost 3 bases and J lost 2, with 5 bases in between. CDR1 is DFQATT, CDR2 SNEGSKA, per germline (reference sequence). The V call is TRBV20-1, the J call TRBJ1-5; D is ambiguous. The origin of this receptor is a woman aged 40 to 50 who had recovered from COVID-19. Sequenced: PBMCs or T cells enriched from blood (not recorded which). The CDR3 DNA follows: TGCAGTGCTAGTTCAGGCAATCAGCCCCAGCATTTT. Amino acid sequence: CSASSGNQPQHF.